Presented here are 10 T cell receptor beta chains from one specimen sequenced in a study of shared clonotypes between healthy human individuals. The method was immunoSEQ multiplex PCR; TCRdb's version includes in-frame clones alone and lacks a portion of them. The data hold approximately 980,000 clones, with about three quarters observed a single time. Sequencing was performed on memory CD4+ T cells sorted from blood. Subset indicated: CD45RA-negative fraction. Receptor source: a man younger than 35 in good health.

The CDR3 region is CASSEFDGTGPGIQYF. The CDR3 DNA reads as TGTGCCAGCAGTGAATTTGACGGGACAGGGCCCGGCATTCAGTACTTC. This chain connects TRBV25-1 to TRBJ2-4; TRBD1 agrees at 9 bases. Trimming at V came to 1 base and at J to 9 bases, leaving 10 bases not matched to a gene. CDR1 is MGHDK and CDR2 is SYGVNS in the germline V gene. CDR3 size: 16 residues.

The chain joins TRBV7-9 to TRBJ2-7, with D possibly TRBD2 on 6 matching bases. The germline V gene has CDR1 SEHNR and CDR2 FQNEAQ (reference sequence). V dropped 6 bases and J dropped 1 base, with 13 bases sitting between them. This CDR3 comprises 14 residues. The CDR3, as DNA: TGTGCCAGCAGTATGGAGGGCGGATCCTACGAGCAGTACTTC. This translates into CASSMEGGSYEQYF.

This clone has just one count. The V gene is TRBV29-1, the J gene TRBJ1-2; D is perhaps TRBD1 (5 bases). The germline V gene has CDR1 SQVTM and CDR2 ANQGSEA. The CDR3 has 13 amino acids. Trimming shortened V by 1 base and J by 3 bases, and 9 bases separated the two germline ends. The CDR3 protein is CSVEGGTDYGYTF. CDR3 sequence (DNA): TGCAGCGTTGAAGGCGGGACGGACTATGGCTACACCTTC.

This rearrangement joins TRBV7-6 to TRBJ2-2; D call uncertain. The CDR3 totals 15 residues. V lost 2 bases and J lost 4, with 11 bases in between. Germline CDR1 SGHVS, CDR2 FNYEAQ. CDR3 sequence: CASSLYPPGTGELFF. The CDR3 nucleotides read TGTGCCAGCAGCTTATACCCGCCGGGCACCGGGGAGCTGTTTTTT.

The V call is TRBV28, the J call TRBJ2-5; D may be TRBD2 (5 bases). Trimming pared 10 bases from V and 5 bases from J, leaving 17 bases between. CDR1 MDHEN and CDR2 SYDVKM come from the germline V gene. CDR3 size: 13 residues. CDR3 residues: CATHSGRRETQYF. The CDR3 region has the DNA TGTGCCACCCATTCGGGGAGAAGGGAGACCCAGTACTTC. The full variable domain, completed using reference TRBV28 and TRBJ2-5, is DVKVTQSSRYLVKRTGEKVFLECVQDMDHENMFWYRQDPGLGLRLIYFSYDVKMKEKGDIPEGYSVSREKKERFSLILESASTNQTSMYLCATHSGRRETQYFGPGTRLLVL.

In this sample, this clone turned up once. This chain connects TRBV18 to TRBJ2-6; D call uncertain. The CDR3 has 14 amino acids. Trimming left V 3 bases short and J 0 bases short, with 3 bases between. CDR1 and CDR2 from the germline V gene are KGHSH and LQKENI. The CDR3 DNA is TGTGCCAGCTCACCCCTCTCTGGGGCCAACGTCCTGACTTTC. Protein sequence: CASSPLSGANVLTF.

J is TRBJ1-2 and V is TRBV4-1; D unresolved. The CDR3 covers 15 residues. V was cut by 4 bases and J by 6 bases, with 18 bases left in between. Per the germline V gene, CDR1 is MGHRA and CDR2 is YSYEKL. The CDR3 sequence: CASSPRVGRADGYTF. The CDR3, as DNA: TGCGCCAGCAGCCCAAGAGTGGGTCGGGCTGATGGCTACACCTTC.

This clone was seen at least ten times. The genes are TRBV5-6 and TRBJ2-7; TRBD1 agrees at 9 bases. Per germline, CDR1 SGHDT and CDR2 YYEEEE. The CDR3 length is 14 residues. Losses at the gene ends were 4 bases for V and 6 bases for J; bases not matched to a gene: 8. The CDR3 sequence is CASSPRTGEGEQYF. DNA for the CDR3: TGTGCCAGCAGCCCGAGGACAGGGGAGGGCGAGCAGTACTTC.

The chain uses TRBV5-6 and TRBJ1-3; no firm D call. Trimming removed 2 bases from V and 0 bases from J, with 9 bases in between. Germline CDR1 is SGHDT and CDR2 is YYEEEE. The CDR3 contains 15 residues. Written as DNA, the CDR3 is TGTGCCAGCAGCTTAGGGAGTCCCTCTGGAAACACCATATATTTT. Translating gives CASSLGSPSGNTIYF.

At least ten counts were recorded for this clone. Here the CDR3 reads CASSLSSGNTIYF. The CDR3 nucleotides read TGTGCCAGCAGCTTAAGCTCTGGAAACACCATATATTTT. The genes are TRBV11-2 and TRBJ1-3; D ambiguous. V lost 2 bases to trimming and J lost 0 bases, with 2 bases between them. Germline V gene data show CDR1 as SGHAT and CDR2 as FQNNGV. The CDR3 length is 13 residues.